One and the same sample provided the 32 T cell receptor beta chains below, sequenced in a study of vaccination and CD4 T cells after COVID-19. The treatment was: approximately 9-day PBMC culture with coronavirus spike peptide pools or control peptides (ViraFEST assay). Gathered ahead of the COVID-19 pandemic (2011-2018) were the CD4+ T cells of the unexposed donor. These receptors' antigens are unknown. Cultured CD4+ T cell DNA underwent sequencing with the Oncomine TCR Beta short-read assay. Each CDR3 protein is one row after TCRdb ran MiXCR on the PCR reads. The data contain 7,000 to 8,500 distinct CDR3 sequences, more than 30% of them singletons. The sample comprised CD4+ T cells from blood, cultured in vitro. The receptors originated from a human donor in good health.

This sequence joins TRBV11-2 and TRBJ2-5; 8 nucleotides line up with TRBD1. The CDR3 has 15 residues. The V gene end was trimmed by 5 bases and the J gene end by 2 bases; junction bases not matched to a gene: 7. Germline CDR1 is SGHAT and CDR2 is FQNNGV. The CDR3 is CASSPGQDFQETQYF. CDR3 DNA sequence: TGTGCCAGCAGCCCGGGACAGGATTTTCAAGAGACCCAGTACTTC. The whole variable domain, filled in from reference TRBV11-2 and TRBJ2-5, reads EAGVAQSPRYKIIEKRQSVAFWCNPISGHATLYWYQQILGQGPKLLIQFQNNGVVDDSQLPKDRFSAERLKGVDSTLKIQPAKLEDSAVYLCASSPGQDFQETQYFGPGTRLLVL.

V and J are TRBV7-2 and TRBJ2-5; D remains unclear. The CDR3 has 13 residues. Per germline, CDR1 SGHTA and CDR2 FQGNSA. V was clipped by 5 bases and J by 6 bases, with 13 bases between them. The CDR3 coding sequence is TGTGCCAGCAGCCTAGACTTGACAAAGACCCAGTACTTC. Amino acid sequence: CASSLDLTKTQYF.

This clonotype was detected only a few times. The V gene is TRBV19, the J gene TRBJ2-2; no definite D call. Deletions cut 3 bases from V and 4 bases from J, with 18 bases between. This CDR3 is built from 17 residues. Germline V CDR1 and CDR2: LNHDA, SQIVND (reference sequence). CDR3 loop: CASSIVGLGGRTGELFF. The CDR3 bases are TGTGCCAGTAGTATCGTAGGCCTAGGTGGTCGCACCGGGGAGCTGTTTTTT.

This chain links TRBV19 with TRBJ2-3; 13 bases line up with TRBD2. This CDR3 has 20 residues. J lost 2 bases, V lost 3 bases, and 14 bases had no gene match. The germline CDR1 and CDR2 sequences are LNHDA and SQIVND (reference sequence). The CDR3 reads CASSMERLAGGPPSTDTQYF. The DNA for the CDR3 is TGTGCCAGTAGTATGGAGAGACTAGCGGGGGGTCCACCGTCCACAGATACGCAGTATTTT.

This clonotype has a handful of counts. The CDR3 spells CAISERTSGTNYEQYF. DNA for the CDR3: TGTGCCATCAGTGAACGGACTAGCGGCACCAACTACGAGCAGTACTTC. This chain joins TRBV10-3 and TRBJ2-7; 10 positions match TRBD2. The CDR3 is 16 residues long. V lost 3 bases and J lost 3; bases outside the gene matches: 8. CDR1 is ENHRY, CDR2 SYGVKD, per germline.

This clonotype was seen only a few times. The CDR3 spells CRGTSGGARGTDTQYF. CDR3 nucleotide sequence: TGCAGGGGGACTAGCGGGGGGGCCCGGGGCACAGATACGCAGTATTTT. V is TRBV20-1 and J is TRBJ2-3; 16 bases match TRBD2. This CDR3 region has 16 residues. Per germline, CDR1 DFQATT and CDR2 SNEGSKA (reference sequence).

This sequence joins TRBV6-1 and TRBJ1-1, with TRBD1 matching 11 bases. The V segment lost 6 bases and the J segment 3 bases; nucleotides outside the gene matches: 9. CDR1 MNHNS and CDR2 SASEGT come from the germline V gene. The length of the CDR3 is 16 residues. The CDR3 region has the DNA TGTGCCAGCAGGAAGGGACAGGGGGTCTGGTACACTGAAGCTTTCTTT. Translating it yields CASRKGQGVWYTEAFF.

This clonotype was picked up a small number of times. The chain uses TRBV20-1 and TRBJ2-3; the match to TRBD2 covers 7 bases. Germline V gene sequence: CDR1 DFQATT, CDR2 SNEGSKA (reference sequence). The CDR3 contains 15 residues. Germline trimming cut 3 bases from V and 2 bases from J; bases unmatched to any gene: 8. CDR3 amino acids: CSARSPSGPTDTQYF. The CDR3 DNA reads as TGCAGTGCTAGGTCCCCTAGCGGACCCACAGATACGCAGTATTTT.

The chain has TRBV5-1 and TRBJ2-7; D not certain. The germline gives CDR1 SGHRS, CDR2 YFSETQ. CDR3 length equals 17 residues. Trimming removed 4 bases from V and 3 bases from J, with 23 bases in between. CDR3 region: CASSITGPLDGRYEQYF. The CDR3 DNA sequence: TGCGCCAGCAGCATAACCGGGCCTCTCGATGGCCGCTACGAGCAGTACTTC.

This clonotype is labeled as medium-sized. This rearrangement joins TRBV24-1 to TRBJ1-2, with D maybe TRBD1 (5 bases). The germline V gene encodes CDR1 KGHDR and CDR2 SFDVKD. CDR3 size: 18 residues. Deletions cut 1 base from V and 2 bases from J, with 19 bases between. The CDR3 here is CATSDLPPDSYRNYGYTF. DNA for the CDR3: TGTGCCACCAGTGATTTACCCCCCGACAGTTACCGAAACTATGGCTACACCTTC.

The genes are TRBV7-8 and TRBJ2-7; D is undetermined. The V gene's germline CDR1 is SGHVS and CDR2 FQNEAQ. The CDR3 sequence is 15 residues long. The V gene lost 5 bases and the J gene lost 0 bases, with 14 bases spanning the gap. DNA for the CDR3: TGTGCCAGCAGCCCTCGGCGCCTCCTCTCCTACGAGCAGTACTTC. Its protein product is CASSPRRLLSYEQYF.

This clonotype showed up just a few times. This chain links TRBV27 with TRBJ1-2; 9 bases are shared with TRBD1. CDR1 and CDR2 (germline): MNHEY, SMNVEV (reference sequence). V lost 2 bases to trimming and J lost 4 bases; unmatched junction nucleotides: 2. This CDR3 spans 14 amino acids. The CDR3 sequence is CASSLGTGPYGYTF. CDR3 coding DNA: TGTGCCAGCAGTTTAGGGACAGGGCCCTATGGCTACACCTTC.

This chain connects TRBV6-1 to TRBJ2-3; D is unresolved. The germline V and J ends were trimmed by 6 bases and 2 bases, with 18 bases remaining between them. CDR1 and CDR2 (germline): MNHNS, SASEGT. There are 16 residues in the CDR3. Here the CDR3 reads CASRDQKSKNTDTQYF. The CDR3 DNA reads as TGTGCCAGCAGGGACCAAAAGAGCAAAAACACAGATACGCAGTATTTT.

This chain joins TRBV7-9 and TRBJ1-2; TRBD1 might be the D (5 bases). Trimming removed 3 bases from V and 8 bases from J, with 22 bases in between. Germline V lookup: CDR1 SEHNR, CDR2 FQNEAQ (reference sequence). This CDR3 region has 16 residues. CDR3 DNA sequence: TGTGCCAGCAGCTTGCCGCAGGGCCAGCCGTTTGAAGGCTACACCTTC. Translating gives CASSLPQGQPFEGYTF.

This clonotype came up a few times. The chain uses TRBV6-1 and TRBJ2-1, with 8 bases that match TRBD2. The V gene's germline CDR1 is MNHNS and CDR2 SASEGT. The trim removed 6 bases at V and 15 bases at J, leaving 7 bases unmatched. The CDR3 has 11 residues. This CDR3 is CASSTGLALFF. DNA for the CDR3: TGTGCCAGCAGCACAGGACTAGCTCTGTTCTTC.

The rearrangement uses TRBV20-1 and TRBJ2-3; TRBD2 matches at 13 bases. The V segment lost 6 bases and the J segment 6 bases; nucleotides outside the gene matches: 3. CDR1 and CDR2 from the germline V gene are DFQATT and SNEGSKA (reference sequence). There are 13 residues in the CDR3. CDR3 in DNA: TGCAGTGCCTTGACTAGCGGGAGGGATACGCAGTATTTT. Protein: CSALTSGRDTQYF.

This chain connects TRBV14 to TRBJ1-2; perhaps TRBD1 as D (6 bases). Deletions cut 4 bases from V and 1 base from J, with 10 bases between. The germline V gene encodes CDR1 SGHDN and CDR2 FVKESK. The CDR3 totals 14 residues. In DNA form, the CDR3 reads TGTGCCAGCAGCCGTAACAGGGATAACTATGGCTACACCTTC. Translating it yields CASSRNRDNYGYTF. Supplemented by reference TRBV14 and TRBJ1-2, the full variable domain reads EAGVTQFPSHSVIEKGQTVTLRCDPISGHDNLYWYRRVMGKEIKFLLHFVKESKQDESGMPNNRFLAERTGGTYSTLKVQPAELEDSGVYFCASSRNRDNYGYTFGSGTRLTVV.

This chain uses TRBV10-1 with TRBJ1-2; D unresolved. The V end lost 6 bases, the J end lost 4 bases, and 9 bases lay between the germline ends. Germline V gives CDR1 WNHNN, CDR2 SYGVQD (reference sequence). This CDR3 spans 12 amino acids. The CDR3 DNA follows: TGCGCCAGCAGCTCGGACGGCTATGGCTACACCTTC. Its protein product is CASSSDGYGYTF.

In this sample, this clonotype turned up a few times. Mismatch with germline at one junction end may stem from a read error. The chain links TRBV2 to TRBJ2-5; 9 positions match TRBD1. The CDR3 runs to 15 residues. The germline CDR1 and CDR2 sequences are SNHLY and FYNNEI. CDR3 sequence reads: CASSKAGTGTETQYF. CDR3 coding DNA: TGTGCCAGCAGTAAAGCCGGGACAGGGACAGAGACCCAGTACTTC. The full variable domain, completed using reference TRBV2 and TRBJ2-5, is EPEVTQTPSHQVTQMGQEVILRCVPISNHLYFYWYRQILGQKVEFLVSFYNNEISEKSEIFDDQFSVERPDGSNFTLKIRSTKLEDSAMYFCASSKAGTGTETQYFGPGTRLLVL.

The CDR3 DNA reads as TGTGCCAGCAGTTACTCGGGGTCGGGGGCCTCCTACGAGCAGTACTTC. It specifies CASSYSGSGASYEQYF. This rearrangement joins TRBV6-5 to TRBJ2-7; either TRBD1 or TRBD2 may fit D (6 bases each). Trimming shortened V by 0 bases and J by 0 bases, and 12 bases separated the two germline ends. CDR1 and CDR2 (germline): MNHEY, SVGAGI. CDR3 size: 16 residues.

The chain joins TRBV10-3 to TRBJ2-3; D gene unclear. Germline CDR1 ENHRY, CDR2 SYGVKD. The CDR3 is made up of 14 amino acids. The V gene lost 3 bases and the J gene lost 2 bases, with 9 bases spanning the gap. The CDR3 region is CAISDPGDTDTQYF. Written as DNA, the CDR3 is TGTGCCATCAGTGATCCTGGGGACACAGATACGCAGTATTTT.

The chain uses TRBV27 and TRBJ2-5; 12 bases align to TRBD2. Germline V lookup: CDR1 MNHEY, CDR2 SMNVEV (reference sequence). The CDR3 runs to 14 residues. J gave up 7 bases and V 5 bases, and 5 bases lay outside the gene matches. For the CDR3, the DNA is TGTGCCAGCAGTCTAGCGGGGGGGCCTGGGACCCAGTACTTC. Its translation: CASSLAGGPGTQYF.

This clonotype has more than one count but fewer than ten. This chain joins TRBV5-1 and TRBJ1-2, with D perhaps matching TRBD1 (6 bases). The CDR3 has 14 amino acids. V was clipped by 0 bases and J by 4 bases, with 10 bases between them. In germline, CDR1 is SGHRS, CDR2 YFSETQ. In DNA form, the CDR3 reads TGCGCCAGCAGCTTGGACAGGGACCCCTATGGCTACACCTTC. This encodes CASSLDRDPYGYTF. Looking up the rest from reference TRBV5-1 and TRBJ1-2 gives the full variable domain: KAGVTQTPRYLIKTRGQQVTLSCSPISGHRSVSWYQQTPGQGLQFLFEYFSETQRNKGNFPGRFSGRQFSNSRSEMNVSTLELGDSALYLCASSLDRDPYGYTFGSGTRLTVV.

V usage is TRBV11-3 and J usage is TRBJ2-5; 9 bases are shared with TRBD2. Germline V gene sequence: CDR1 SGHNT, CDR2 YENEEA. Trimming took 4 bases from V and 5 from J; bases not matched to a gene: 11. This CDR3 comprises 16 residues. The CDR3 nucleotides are TGTGCCAGCAGCTCCCAAGCGGGGGGAAAGGGTGAGACCCAGTACTTC. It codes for CASSSQAGGKGETQYF.

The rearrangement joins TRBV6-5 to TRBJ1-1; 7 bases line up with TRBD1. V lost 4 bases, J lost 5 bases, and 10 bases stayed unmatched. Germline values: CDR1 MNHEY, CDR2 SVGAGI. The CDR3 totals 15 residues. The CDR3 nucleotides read TGTGCCAGCAGTTTCGGGGGACAGTTAGGGACTGAAGCTTTCTTT. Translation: CASSFGGQLGTEAFF.

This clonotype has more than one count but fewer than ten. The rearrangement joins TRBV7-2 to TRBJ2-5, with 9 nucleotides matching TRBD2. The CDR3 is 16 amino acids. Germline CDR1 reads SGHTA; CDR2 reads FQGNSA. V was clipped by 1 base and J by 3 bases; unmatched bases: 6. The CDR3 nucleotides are TGTGCCAGCAGCTTAGGTTCGGCTAGCGGGGAAGAGACCCAGTACTTC. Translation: CASSLGSASGEETQYF.

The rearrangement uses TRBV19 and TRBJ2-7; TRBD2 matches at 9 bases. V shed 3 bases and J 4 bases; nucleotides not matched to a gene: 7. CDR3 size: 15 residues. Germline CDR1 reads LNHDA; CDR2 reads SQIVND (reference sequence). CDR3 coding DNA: TGTGCCAGTAGTATTGGCGGGCTAGCGGGGTACGAGCAGTACTTC. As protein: CASSIGGLAGYEQYF.

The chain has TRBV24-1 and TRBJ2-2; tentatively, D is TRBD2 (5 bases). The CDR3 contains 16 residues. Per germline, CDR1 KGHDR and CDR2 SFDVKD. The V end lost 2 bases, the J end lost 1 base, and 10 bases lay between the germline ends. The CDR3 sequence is CATSDSGRGNTGELFF. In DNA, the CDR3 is TGTGCCACCAGTGATTCCGGTCGGGGGAACACCGGGGAGCTGTTTTTT.

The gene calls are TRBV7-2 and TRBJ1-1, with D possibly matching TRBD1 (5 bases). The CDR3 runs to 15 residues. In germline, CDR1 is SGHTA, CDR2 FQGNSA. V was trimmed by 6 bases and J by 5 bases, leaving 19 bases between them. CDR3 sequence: CASRRRPGAKTEAFF. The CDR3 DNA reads TGTGCCAGCAGGCGTCGCCCTGGGGCAAAGACTGAAGCTTTCTTT.

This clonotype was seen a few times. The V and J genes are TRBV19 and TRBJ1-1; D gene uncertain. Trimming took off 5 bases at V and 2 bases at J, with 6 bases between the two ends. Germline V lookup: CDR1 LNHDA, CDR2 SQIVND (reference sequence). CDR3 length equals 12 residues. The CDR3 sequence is CASSRSNTEAFF. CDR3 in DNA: TGTGCCAGTAGTCGGAGCAACACTGAAGCTTTCTTT.

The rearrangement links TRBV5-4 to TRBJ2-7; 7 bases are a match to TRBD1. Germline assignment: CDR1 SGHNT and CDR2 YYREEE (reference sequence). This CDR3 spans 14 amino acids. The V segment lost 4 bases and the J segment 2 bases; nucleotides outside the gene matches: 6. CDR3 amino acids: CASSEGQWAYEQYF. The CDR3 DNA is TGTGCCAGCAGCGAGGGACAGTGGGCCTACGAGCAGTACTTC.

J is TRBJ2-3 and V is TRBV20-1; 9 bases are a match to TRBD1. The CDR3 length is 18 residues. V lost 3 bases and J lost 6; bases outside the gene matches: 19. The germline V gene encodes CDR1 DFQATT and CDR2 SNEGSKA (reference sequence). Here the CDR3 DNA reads TGCAGTGCTAGTGGGACAGGGAGCGGGTCGACTGGGCTGGATACGCAGTATTTT. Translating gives CSASGTGSGSTGLDTQYF.